This T cell receptor beta chain emerged from a study of graft-versus-host responses after intestinal transplantation. Libraries were prepared by immunoSEQ multiplex PCR; TCRdb keeps only in-frame clonotypes and omits some of them. In the table there are approximately 110,000 clones, approximately 94% of which are singletons. Broader study findings: Detected in recipient marrow were GvH clones, some of which were first observed in ileum or blood.

Notes on this clone: Antigen: not known.

The CDR3 is 15 amino acids. Germline CDR1 is ENHRY and CDR2 is SYGVKD. V trimming: 4 bases; J trimming: 5 bases; junction bases outside the gene matches: 10. The sequence derives from a human donor who was the organ donor for an intestinal transplant. Material: unstimulated CD4+ T cells sorted from spleen or lymph node cells, obtained before transplant. This chain uses TRBV10-3 with TRBJ2-5, with 7 bases identical to TRBD2. The CDR3 DNA is TGTGCCATCAGTGTCAGTGGGGGGGAAGGTGAGACCCAGTACTTC. Its protein product is CAISVSGGEGETQYF.